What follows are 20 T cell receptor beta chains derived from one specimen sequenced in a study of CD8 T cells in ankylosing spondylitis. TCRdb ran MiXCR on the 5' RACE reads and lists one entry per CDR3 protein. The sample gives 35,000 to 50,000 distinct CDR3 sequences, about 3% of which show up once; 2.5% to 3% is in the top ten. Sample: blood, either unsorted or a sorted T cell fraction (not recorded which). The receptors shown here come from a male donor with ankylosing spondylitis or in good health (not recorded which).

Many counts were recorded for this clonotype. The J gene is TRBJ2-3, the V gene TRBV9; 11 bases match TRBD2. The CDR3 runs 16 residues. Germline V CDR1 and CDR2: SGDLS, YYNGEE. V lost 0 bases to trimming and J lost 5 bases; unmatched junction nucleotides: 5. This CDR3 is CASSVAASGGQDTQYF. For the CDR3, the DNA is TGTGCCAGCAGCGTAGCGGCTAGCGGGGGGCAAGATACGCAGTATTTT.

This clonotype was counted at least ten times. The CDR3 reads CASSGTDGGYGYTF. In DNA, the CDR3 is TGTGCCAGCAGCGGGACAGATGGTGGCTATGGCTACACCTTC. This chain connects TRBV9 to TRBJ1-2, with D possibly being TRBD1 (6 bases). CDR1 is SGDLS, CDR2 YYNGEE, per germline. V was shortened by 3 bases and J by 4 bases, with 13 bases between the two germline ends. The CDR3 sequence is 14 residues long.

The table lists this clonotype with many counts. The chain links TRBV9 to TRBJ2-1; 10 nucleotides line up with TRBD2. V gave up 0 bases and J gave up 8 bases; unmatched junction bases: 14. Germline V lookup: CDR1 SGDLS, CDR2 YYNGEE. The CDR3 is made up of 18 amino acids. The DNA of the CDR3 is TGTGCCAGCAGCGTAGTTAAGGGGAAGGGACTAGCGACCGATGAGCAGTTCTTC. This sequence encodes CASSVVKGKGLATDEQFF.

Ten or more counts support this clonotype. The CDR3 here is CASSPYGGGEQFF. CDR3 sequence (DNA): TGTGCCAGCAGCCCCTACGGGGGAGGTGAGCAGTTCTTC. The rearrangement joins TRBV9 to TRBJ2-1; a possible D gene is TRBD2 (6 bases). Between the trimmed V and J ends, which lost 4 bases and 9 bases, there was a span of 14 bases. Germline V gene sequence: CDR1 SGDLS, CDR2 YYNGEE. The CDR3 runs 13 residues.

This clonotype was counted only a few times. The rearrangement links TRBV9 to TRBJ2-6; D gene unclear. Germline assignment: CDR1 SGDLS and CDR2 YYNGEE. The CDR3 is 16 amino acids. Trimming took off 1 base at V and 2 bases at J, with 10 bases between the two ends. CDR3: CASSVSLGTGANVLTF. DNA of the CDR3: TGTGCCAGCAGCGTAAGCCTTGGAACTGGGGCCAACGTCCTGACTTTC.

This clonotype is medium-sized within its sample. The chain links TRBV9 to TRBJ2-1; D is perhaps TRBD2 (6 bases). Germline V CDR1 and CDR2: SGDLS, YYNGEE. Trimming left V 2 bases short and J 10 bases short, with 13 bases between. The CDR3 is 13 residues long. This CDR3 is CASSVAEGVEQFF. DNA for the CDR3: TGTGCCAGCAGCGTGGCGGAGGGAGTCGAGCAGTTCTTC.

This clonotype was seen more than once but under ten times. This CDR3 is CASSVNWQSTDTQYF. In DNA, the CDR3 is TGTGCCAGCAGCGTAAACTGGCAAAGCACAGATACGCAGTATTTT. The chain links TRBV9 to TRBJ2-3, with D unresolved. Germline V CDR1 and CDR2: SGDLS, YYNGEE. The CDR3 spans 15 residues. Trimming left V 1 base short and J 0 bases short, with 9 bases between.

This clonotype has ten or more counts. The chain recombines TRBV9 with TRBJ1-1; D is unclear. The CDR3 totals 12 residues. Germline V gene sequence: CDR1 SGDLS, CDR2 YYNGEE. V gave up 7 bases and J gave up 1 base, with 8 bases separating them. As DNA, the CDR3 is TGTGCCAGCGGACTTCCGAACACTGAAGCTTTCTTT. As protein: CASGLPNTEAFF.

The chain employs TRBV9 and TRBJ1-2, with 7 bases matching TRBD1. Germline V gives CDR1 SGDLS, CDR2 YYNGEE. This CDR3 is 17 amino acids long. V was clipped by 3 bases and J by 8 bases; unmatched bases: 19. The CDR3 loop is CASSGSPQGRDAGGYTF. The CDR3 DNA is TGTGCCAGCAGCGGAAGCCCACAGGGGCGCGATGCCGGGGGCTACACCTTC.

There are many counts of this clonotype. The DNA for the CDR3 is TGTGCCAGCAGCGTTATAGGTAGCGGACCTAGCACAGATACGCAGTATTTT. Protein sequence: CASSVIGSGPSTDTQYF. The genes are TRBV9 and TRBJ2-3; tentative D call: TRBD2 (6 bases). Per the germline V gene, CDR1 is SGDLS and CDR2 is YYNGEE. The CDR3 totals 17 residues. The V gene lost 2 bases and the J gene lost 0 bases, with 16 bases spanning the gap.

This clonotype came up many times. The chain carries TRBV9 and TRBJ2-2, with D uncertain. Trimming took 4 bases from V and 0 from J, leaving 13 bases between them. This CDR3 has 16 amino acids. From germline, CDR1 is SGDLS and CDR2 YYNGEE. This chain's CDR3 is CASSLSPIANTGELFF. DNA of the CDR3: TGTGCCAGCAGCCTTTCCCCGATCGCGAACACCGGGGAGCTGTTTTTT.

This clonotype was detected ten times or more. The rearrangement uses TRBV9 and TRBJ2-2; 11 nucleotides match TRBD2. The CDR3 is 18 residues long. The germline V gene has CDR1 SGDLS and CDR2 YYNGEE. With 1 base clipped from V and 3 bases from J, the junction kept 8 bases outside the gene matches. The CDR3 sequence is CASSVSATSGSHTGELFF. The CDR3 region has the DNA TGTGCCAGCAGCGTATCGGCTACTAGCGGGAGTCACACCGGGGAGCTGTTTTTT. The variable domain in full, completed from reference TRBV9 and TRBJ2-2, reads DSGVTQTPKHLITATGQRVTLRCSPRSGDLSVYWYQQSLDQGLQFLIQYYNGEERAKGNILERFSAQQFPDLHSELNLSSLELGDSALYFCASSVSATSGSHTGELFFGEGSRLTVL.

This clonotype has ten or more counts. The chain's CDR3 is CASSEGAQGEQYV. In nucleotides, the CDR3 is TGTGCCAGCAGCGAAGGGGCACAGGGCGAGCAGTACGTC. The chain employs TRBV9 and TRBJ2-7, with D maybe TRBD1 (6 bases). Germline V CDR1 and CDR2: SGDLS, YYNGEE. The CDR3 covers 13 residues. V was trimmed by 3 bases and J by 6 bases, leaving 13 bases between them.

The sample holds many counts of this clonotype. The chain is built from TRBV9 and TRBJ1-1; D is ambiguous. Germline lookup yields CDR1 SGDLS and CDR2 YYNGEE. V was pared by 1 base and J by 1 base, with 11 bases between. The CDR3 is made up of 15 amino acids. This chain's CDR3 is CASSVSAGRNTEAFF. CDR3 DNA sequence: TGTGCCAGCAGCGTATCGGCGGGAAGGAACACTGAAGCTTTCTTT.

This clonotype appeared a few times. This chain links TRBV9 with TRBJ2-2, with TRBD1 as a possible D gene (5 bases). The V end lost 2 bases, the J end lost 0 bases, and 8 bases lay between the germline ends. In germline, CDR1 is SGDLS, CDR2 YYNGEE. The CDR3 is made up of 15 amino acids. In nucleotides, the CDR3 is TGTGCCAGCAGCGTCGGACATGCGAACACCGGGGAGCTGTTTTTT. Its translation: CASSVGHANTGELFF.

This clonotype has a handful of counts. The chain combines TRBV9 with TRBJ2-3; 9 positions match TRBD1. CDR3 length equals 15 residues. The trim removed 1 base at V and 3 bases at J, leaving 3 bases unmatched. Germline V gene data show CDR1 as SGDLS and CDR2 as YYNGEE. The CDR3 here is CASSVLGTGTDTQYF. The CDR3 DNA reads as TGTGCCAGCAGCGTACTGGGGACAGGGACAGATACGCAGTATTTT.

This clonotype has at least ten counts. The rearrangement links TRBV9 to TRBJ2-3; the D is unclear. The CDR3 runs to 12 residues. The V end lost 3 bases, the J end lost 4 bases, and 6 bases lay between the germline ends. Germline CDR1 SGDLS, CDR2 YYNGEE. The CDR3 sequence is CASSARADTQYF. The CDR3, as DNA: TGTGCCAGCAGCGCCAGAGCAGATACGCAGTATTTT.

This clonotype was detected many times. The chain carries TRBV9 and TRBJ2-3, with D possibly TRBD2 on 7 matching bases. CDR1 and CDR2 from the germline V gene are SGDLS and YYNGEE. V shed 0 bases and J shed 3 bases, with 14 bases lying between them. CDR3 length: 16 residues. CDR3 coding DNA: TGTGCCAGCAGCGTAGGGAGGGGGGGCCGGACAGATACGCAGTATTTT. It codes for CASSVGRGGRTDTQYF. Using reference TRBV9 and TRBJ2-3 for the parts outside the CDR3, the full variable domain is DSGVTQTPKHLITATGQRVTLRCSPRSGDLSVYWYQQSLDQGLQFLIQYYNGEERAKGNILERFSAQQFPDLHSELNLSSLELGDSALYFCASSVGRGGRTDTQYFGPGTRLTVL.

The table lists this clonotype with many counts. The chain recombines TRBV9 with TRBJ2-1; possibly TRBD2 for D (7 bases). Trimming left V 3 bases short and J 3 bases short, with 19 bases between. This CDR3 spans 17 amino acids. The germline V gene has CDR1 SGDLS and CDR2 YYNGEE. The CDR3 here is CASSASWGGGRYNEQFF. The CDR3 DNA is TGTGCCAGCAGCGCCTCTTGGGGGGGGGGCCGCTACAATGAGCAGTTCTTC.

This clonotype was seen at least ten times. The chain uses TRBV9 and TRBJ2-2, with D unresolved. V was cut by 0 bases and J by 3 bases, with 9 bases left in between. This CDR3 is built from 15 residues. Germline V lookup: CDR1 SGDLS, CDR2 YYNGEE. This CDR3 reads CASSVDWGYTGELFF. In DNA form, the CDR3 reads TGTGCCAGCAGCGTAGATTGGGGTTACACCGGGGAGCTGTTTTTT.